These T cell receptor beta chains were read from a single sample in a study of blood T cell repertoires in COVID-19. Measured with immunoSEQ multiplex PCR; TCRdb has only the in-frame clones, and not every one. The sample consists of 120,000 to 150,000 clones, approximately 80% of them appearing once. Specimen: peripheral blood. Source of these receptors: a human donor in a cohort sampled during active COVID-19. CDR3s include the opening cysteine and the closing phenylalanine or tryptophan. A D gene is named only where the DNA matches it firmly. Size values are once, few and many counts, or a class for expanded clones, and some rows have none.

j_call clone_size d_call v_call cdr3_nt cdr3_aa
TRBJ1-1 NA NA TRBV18 TGTGCCAGCTCGGCAGGGGTGGTGAACACTGAAGCTTTCTTT CASSAGVVNTEAFF
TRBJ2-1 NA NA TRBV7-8 TGTGCCAGCAGCCGGGCGGGCGGAGATTTAAATGAGCAGTTCTTC CASSRAGGDLNEQFF
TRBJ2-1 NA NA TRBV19 TGTGCCAGTAACCAACAGGCCCACGATGAGCAGTTCTTC CASNQQAHDEQFF
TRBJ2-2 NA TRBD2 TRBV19 TGTGCCAGTAGTATAATCAACGGGAGGGTAGGGGAGCTGTTTTTT CASSIINGRVGELFF
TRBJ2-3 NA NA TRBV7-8 TGTGCCAGCAGCTTAGCGGGGGGTGTGGGTACGCAGTATTTT CASSLAGGVGTQYF
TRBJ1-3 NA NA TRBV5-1 TGCGCCAGCAGCTTCGATGGGGCCTCTGGAAACACCATATATTTT CASSFDGASGNTIYF
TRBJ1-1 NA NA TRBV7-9 TGTGCCAGCAGCTTGGGTCGGGGGGAAGCTTTCTTT CASSLGRGEAFF
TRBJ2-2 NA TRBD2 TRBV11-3 TGTGCCAGCAGCTTTCCCGGACTAGCGGGAGATACTGGCGGGGAGCTGTTTTTT CASSFPGLAGDTGGELFF
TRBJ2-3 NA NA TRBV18 TGTGCCAGCTCACCACTGGGCGGAGGGTCAGATACGCAGTATTTT CASSPLGGGSDTQYF
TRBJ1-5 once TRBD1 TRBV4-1 TGCGCCAGCAGCCAAGAGAACAGGGGGGATAATCAGCCCCAGCATTTT CASSQENRGDNQPQHF
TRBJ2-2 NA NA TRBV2 TGTGCCAGCAGCGAACGACTACCCACCGGGGAGCTGTTTTTT CASSERLPTGELFF
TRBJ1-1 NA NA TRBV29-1 TGCAGCGTTGAGTCAGGGATCGGCACTGAAGCTTTCTTT CSVESGIGTEAFF
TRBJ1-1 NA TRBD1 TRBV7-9 TGTGCCAGCAGCTGGCAGGGGGCGCTCACTGAAGCTTTCTTT CASSWQGALTEAFF
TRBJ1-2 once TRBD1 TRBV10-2 TGCGCCAGCAACCAGCGGACAGGGAATGGCTACACCTTC CASNQRTGNGYTF
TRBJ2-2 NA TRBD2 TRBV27 TGTGCCAGCAGCCCCCCCAGGGTAGCGGGGTACACCGGGGAGCTGTTTTTT CASSPPRVAGYTGELFF
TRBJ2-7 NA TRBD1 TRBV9 TGTGCCAGCAGCGTAGCGGGACAGGGGGCGGGGGAGCAGTACTTC CASSVAGQGAGEQYF
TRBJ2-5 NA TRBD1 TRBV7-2 TGTGCCAGCAGCCCGCGTAGGGGACAGAGCGAGACCCAGTACTTC CASSPRRGQSETQYF
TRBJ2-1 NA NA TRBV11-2 TGTGCCAGCAGCTTAGTCCTATCCGGCGGTGAGCAGTTCTTC CASSLVLSGGEQFF
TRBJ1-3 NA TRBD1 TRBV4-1 TGCGCCAGCAGCCAAGCCTACAGGGGAGGCTCTGGAAACACCATATATTTT CASSQAYRGGSGNTIYF
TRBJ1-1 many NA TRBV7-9 TGTGCCAGCAGCTTTCAGGAGAACACTGAAGCTTTCTTT CASSFQENTEAFF
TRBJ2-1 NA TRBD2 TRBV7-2 TGTGCCAGCAGTAGAGCGGGATACAATGAGCAGTTCTTC CASSRAGYNEQFF
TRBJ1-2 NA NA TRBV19 TGTGCCAGTAGTATAGACCGCCTCGGACAGACCGGCTACACCTTC CASSIDRLGQTGYTF
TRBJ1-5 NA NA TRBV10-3 TGTGCCATCAGTGAGTCATACCCCTCCCGGGTGGAGGGTAAGGGCAATCAGCCCCAGCATTTT CAISESYPSRVEGKGNQPQHF
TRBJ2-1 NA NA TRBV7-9 TGTGCCAGCAGCTTAGGGCAGGGGATCGACAATGAGCAGTTCTTC CASSLGQGIDNEQFF
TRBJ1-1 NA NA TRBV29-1 TGCAGCGTGGCAGGGTTAAACACTGAAGCTTTCTTT CSVAGLNTEAFF
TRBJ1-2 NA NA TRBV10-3 TGTGCCATCAGTGAGAGAGAGTCGAGGGGAGGCTATGGCTACACCTTC CAISERESRGGYGYTF
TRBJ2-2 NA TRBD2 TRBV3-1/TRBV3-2 TGTGCCAGCAGCCCAGCCCTGACTAGCGGGAGGGCTACCGGGGAGCTGTTTTTT CASSPALTSGRATGELFF
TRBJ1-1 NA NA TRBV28 TGTGCCAGTCGGGGGAACACTGAAGCTTTCTTT CASRGNTEAFF
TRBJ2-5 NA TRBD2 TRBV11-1 TGTGCCAGCACCGAAGTGCGGGGGGGAGAGACCCAGTACTTC CASTEVRGGETQYF